Shown below are 8 T cell receptor beta chains from a single sample sequenced in a study of blood T cell repertoires in COVID-19. The protocol was immunoSEQ multiplex PCR, while the TCRdb copy is restricted to in-frame clones and leaves out a portion. The table includes over 100,000 clones, 80% to 90% detected once. The sequencing input was peripheral blood. Source of these receptors: a man aged 60 to 69 with COVID-19, enrolled during active disease.

The chain couples TRBV29-1 to TRBJ1-1; 7 bases align to TRBD1. Trimming removed 7 bases from V and 2 bases from J; junction bases left unmatched: 7. From germline, CDR1 is SQVTM and CDR2 ANQGSEA. CDR3 length: 13 residues. CDR3 sequence (DNA): TGCAGCGCCTCGGACAGGCCAAACACTGAAGCTTTCTTT. Encoded protein: CSASDRPNTEAFF.

As DNA, the CDR3 is TGTGCCATCGGGGGTAGCGGGGGAACCAACACCGGGGAGCTGTTTTTT. Translating gives CAIGGSGGTNTGELFF. This chain links TRBV28 with TRBJ2-2; 9 bases are shared with TRBD2. From germline, CDR1 is MDHEN and CDR2 SYDVKM. V shed 10 bases, J shed 2 bases, and the junction held 11 bases outside the gene matches. The CDR3 covers 16 residues.

The chain recombines TRBV28 with TRBJ1-2; D call uncertain. Germline CDR1 is MDHEN and CDR2 is SYDVKM. The CDR3 totals 13 residues. The V gene lost 6 bases and the J gene lost 4 bases, with 12 bases spanning the gap. CDR3 DNA: TGTGCCAGCAGAGGAACCATAGCCTATGGCTACACCTTC. Translated: CASRGTIAYGYTF.

The chain joins TRBV19 to TRBJ2-7, with TRBD1 identical over 8 bases. The CDR3 sequence is 16 residues long. CDR1 is LNHDA and CDR2 is SQIVND in the germline V gene (reference sequence). V dropped 3 bases and J dropped 3; count of bases not matched to a gene: 10. CDR3 amino acids: CASSIRYEGQVYEQYF. The CDR3 nucleotides read TGTGCCAGTAGTATCAGGTATGAGGGACAGGTCTACGAGCAGTACTTC.

The chain uses TRBV28 and TRBJ1-5; no clear D gene. CDR1 MDHEN and CDR2 SYDVKM come from the germline V gene. Trimming left V 2 bases short and J 2 bases short, with 13 bases between. The CDR3 sequence is 16 residues long. DNA for the CDR3: TGTGCCAGCAGTTTAAATATCCCCGGAGGCAATCAGCCCCAGCATTTT. Its protein product is CASSLNIPGGNQPQHF.

This sequence joins TRBV5-1 and TRBJ1-1, with D possibly being TRBD1 (6 bases). The CDR3 covers 13 residues. CDR1 SGHRS and CDR2 YFSETQ come from the germline V gene. Trimming took 5 bases from V and 5 from J, leaving 13 bases between them. This CDR3 reads CASSPIGQTEAFF. The CDR3 DNA reads as TGCGCCAGCAGTCCCATCGGACAGACTGAAGCTTTCTTT.

V is TRBV4-2 and J is TRBJ1-6; D gene uncertain. Per the germline V gene, CDR1 is LGHNA and CDR2 is YNFKEQ. With 1 base removed from V and 10 bases from J, the gap between germline ends came to 11 bases. This CDR3 comprises 14 residues. The CDR3 nucleotides are TGTGCCAGCAGCCAAGGGGCATTTGGCTCACCCCTCCACTTT. Its translation is CASSQGAFGSPLHF.

The CDR3 protein is CASTSRAGGRNEQFF. The CDR3 coding sequence is TGTGCCAGCACCTCCCGAGCGGGGGGGAGGAATGAGCAGTTCTTC. The gene calls are TRBV5-4 and TRBJ2-1; 10 nucleotides match TRBD2. Germline loops: CDR1 SGHNT, CDR2 YYREEE (reference sequence). CDR3 length: 15 residues. V shed 6 bases and J 7 bases; nucleotides not matched to a gene: 10.